One sample yielded the 10 T cell receptor beta chains listed below, sequenced in a study of neoadjuvant anti-PD-1 for oral cavity cancer. Sequencing used immunoSEQ multiplex PCR; TCRdb keeps in-frame clones, though not all of them. The data hold roughly 13,000 clones, with about two thirds observed a single time. Sequencing was performed on PBMCs, taken before nivolumab (anti-PD-1) treatment. These receptors were collected from a person between 40 and 85 years old with oral cavity squamous cell carcinoma.

The chain has TRBV20-1 and TRBJ1-1; 7 nucleotides agree with TRBD1. CDR3 size: 11 residues. The trim removed 6 bases at V and 6 bases at J, leaving 4 bases unmatched. The germline V gene has CDR1 DFQATT and CDR2 SNEGSKA (reference sequence). CDR3 nucleotides: TGCAGTGCCCTTGGACAGGCTGAAGCTTTCTTT. It is translated as CSALGQAEAFF.

The rearrangement links TRBV9 to TRBJ1-6, with unresolved D. The CDR3 consists of 14 residues. Germline lookup yields CDR1 SGDLS and CDR2 YYNGEE. V was trimmed by 0 bases and J by 7 bases, leaving 8 bases between them. The CDR3 DNA is TGTGCCAGCAGCGTAGGTGTTGTGAATTCACCCCTCCACTTT. Its protein product is CASSVGVVNSPLHF. The whole variable domain, filled in from reference TRBV9 and TRBJ1-6, reads DSGVTQTPKHLITATGQRVTLRCSPRSGDLSVYWYQQSLDQGLQFLIQYYNGEERAKGNILERFSAQQFPDLHSELNLSSLELGDSALYFCASSVGVVNSPLHFGNGTRLTVT.

The rearrangement joins TRBV13 to TRBJ1-6, with a tentative D call TRBD1 (6 bases). Trimming removed 0 bases at V and 7 bases at J, with 10 bases between. This CDR3 contains 15 residues. Germline V lookup: CDR1 PRHDT, CDR2 FYEKMQ (reference sequence). For the CDR3, the DNA is TGTGCCAGCAGCTTAGGTGACAGGCAAAATTCACCCCTCCACTTT. This sequence encodes CASSLGDRQNSPLHF.

The chain joins TRBV27 to TRBJ1-4; D ambiguous. This CDR3 comprises 15 residues. Trimming shortened V by 5 bases and J by 4 bases, and 14 bases separated the two germline ends. The germline V gene encodes CDR1 MNHEY and CDR2 SMNVEV (reference sequence). In nucleotides, the CDR3 is TGTGCCAGCAGTCGAGCAGGTACCGGTAATGAAAAACTGTTTTTT. Translation gives CASSRAGTGNEKLFF.

The chain links TRBV7-2 to TRBJ1-1; 9 positions agree with TRBD1. The CDR3 sequence is 15 residues long. CDR1 SGHTA and CDR2 FQGNSA come from the germline V gene. Trimming took 1 base from V and 4 from J; bases not matched to a gene: 4. As DNA, the CDR3 is TGTGCCAGCAGCTTAGTGGGACAGGGAGGCACTGAAGCTTTCTTT. Residues: CASSLVGQGGTEAFF.

The gene calls are TRBV7-3 and TRBJ2-2, with 8 bases that match TRBD2. The CDR3 length is 14 residues. Germline V lookup: CDR1 SGHTA, CDR2 FQGTGA. V trimming: 0 bases; J trimming: 7 bases; junction bases outside the gene matches: 1. CDR3 DNA sequence: TGTGCCAGCAGCTTAACCGGGAGGGTCGGGGAGCTGTTTTTT. Residues: CASSLTGRVGELFF.

CDR3 residues: CRTEEGYGYTF. CDR3 coding DNA: TGCCGCACTGAGGAGGGCTATGGCTACACCTTC. The gene calls are TRBV29-1 and TRBJ1-2; D not resolved. This CDR3 is built from 11 residues. Germline V gene lookup returns CDR1 SQVTM and CDR2 ANQGSEA.

The V gene is TRBV5-1, the J gene TRBJ2-1, with 8 bases aligning to TRBD2. In germline, CDR1 is SGHRS, CDR2 YFSETQ. This CDR3 has 14 residues. V lost 4 bases to trimming and J lost 6 bases; unmatched junction nucleotides: 6. In DNA form, the CDR3 reads TGCGCCAGCAGCGCGGGACTAGAGTCCAATGAGCAGTTCTTC. It yields the protein CASSAGLESNEQFF.

This clone was detected only a few times. The gene calls are TRBV11-2 and TRBJ2-1; 9 bases are a match to TRBD2. V lost 5 bases to trimming and J lost 4 bases; unmatched junction nucleotides: 6. This CDR3 has 15 residues. Germline loops: CDR1 SGHAT, CDR2 FQNNGV. CDR3 loop: CASSPSGRQYNEQFF. CDR3 sequence (DNA): TGTGCCAGCAGCCCAAGCGGGAGGCAGTACAATGAGCAGTTCTTC.

J is TRBJ2-1 and V is TRBV19; a weak D match, TRBD2 (7 bases). V shed 4 bases and J shed 5 bases, with 18 bases lying between them. The length of the CDR3 is 16 residues. CDR1 is LNHDA, CDR2 SQIVND, per germline (reference sequence). The CDR3 here is CASSTTGRGRDNEQFF. The CDR3 coding sequence is TGTGCCAGTAGTACCACAGGGAGGGGAAGGGACAATGAGCAGTTCTTC. The whole variable domain, filled in from reference TRBV19 and TRBJ2-1, reads DGGITQSPKYLFRKEGQNVTLSCEQNLNHDAMYWYRQDPGQGLRLIYYSQIVNDFQKGDIAEGYSVSREKKESFPLTVTSAQKNPTAFYLCASSTTGRGRDNEQFFGPGTRLTVL.